The 3 T cell receptor beta chains presented below share a single source sample, sequenced in a study of T cell responses to AZD1222 COVID-19 vaccine. This table comes from immunoSEQ multiplex PCR, and its TCRdb copy is limited to in-frame clones, with some not included. In the table there are 130,000 to 150,000 clones, about 87% of which are singletons. The starting material was peripheral blood, obtained on day 0 of AZD1222 vaccination. These receptor sequences come from an adult in good health.

This chain links TRBV9 with TRBJ2-1, with D possibly being TRBD1 (6 bases). Germline V gives CDR1 SGDLS, CDR2 YYNGEE. The CDR3 runs 14 residues. Trimming removed 4 bases from V and 4 bases from J, with 12 bases in between. CDR3 protein: CASSPRGQYNEQFF. The CDR3 DNA follows: TGTGCCAGCAGCCCCCGTGGACAGTACAATGAGCAGTTCTTC.

This clone is a singleton in its sample. The chain couples TRBV18 to TRBJ1-6; tentative D call: TRBD1 (6 bases). The length of the CDR3 is 13 residues. CDR1 KGHSH and CDR2 LQKENI come from the germline V gene. With 6 bases removed from V and 7 bases from J, the gap between germline ends came to 10 bases. The CDR3 reads CASSPTGNSPLHF. The CDR3 DNA sequence: TGTGCCAGCTCCCCTACAGGGAATTCACCCCTCCACTTT.

This clone was detected only a few times. The V and J genes are TRBV6-2 or TRBV6-3 and TRBJ1-5; D is unclear. The CDR3 extends over 15 amino acids. The germline CDR1 and CDR2 sequences are MNHEY and SVGEGT. V was cut by 0 bases and J by 9 bases, with 15 bases left in between. The CDR3 reads CASSYSMAPVRPQHF. CDR3 DNA: TGTGCCAGCAGTTACTCGATGGCGCCTGTTCGGCCCCAGCATTTT.